These 11 T cell receptor beta chains originate from one sample sequenced in a study of blood T cell repertoires in COVID-19. The repertoire was sequenced with immunoSEQ multiplex PCR; TCRdb's copy has only in-frame clones and lacks some. The sample comprises under 300,000 clones, roughly 89% of which are singletons, and just under 0.95% rests with the top ten. Sequencing input: peripheral blood. Receptors originate from a woman aged 40 to 50 who had recovered from COVID-19.

The chain uses TRBV12-3 or TRBV12-4 and TRBJ2-1; possibly TRBD1 for D (6 bases). This CDR3 has 12 residues. V dropped 7 bases and J dropped 8 bases, with 12 bases sitting between them. In DNA, the CDR3 is TGTGCCAGCACTCAGGGGTACTATGAGCAGTTCTTC. Translated: CASTQGYYEQFF.

The chain joins TRBV20-1 to TRBJ2-1; the match to TRBD2 covers 11 bases. Trimming took 3 bases from V and 2 from J; bases not matched to a gene: 12. Germline values: CDR1 DFQATT, CDR2 SNEGSKA (reference sequence). The CDR3 length is 18 residues. The CDR3 reads CSASGTGGTSGPYNEQFF. The CDR3 coding sequence is TGCAGTGCTAGTGGGACAGGAGGGACTAGCGGACCCTACAATGAGCAGTTCTTC.

The V call is TRBV2, the J call TRBJ2-7; the match to TRBD1 covers 9 bases. The CDR3 has 16 residues. The trim removed 7 bases at V and 2 bases at J, leaving 12 bases unmatched. The germline V gene encodes CDR1 SNHLY and CDR2 FYNNEI. The chain's CDR3 is CASKGGQGQGPYEQYF. The CDR3 DNA is TGTGCCAGCAAAGGGGGGCAGGGACAGGGCCCCTACGAGCAGTACTTC. Together with reference TRBV2 and TRBJ2-7, the CDR3 gives the full variable domain: EPEVTQTPSHQVTQMGQEVILRCVPISNHLYFYWYRQILGQKVEFLVSFYNNEISEKSEIFDDQFSVERPDGSNFTLKIRSTKLEDSAMYFCASKGGQGQGPYEQYFGPGTRLTVT.

The chain carries TRBV10-1 and TRBJ2-2; weak D call: TRBD1 (5 bases). Germline V gene lookup returns CDR1 WNHNN and CDR2 SYGVQD (reference sequence). The germline V and J ends were trimmed by 5 bases and 7 bases, with 8 bases remaining between them. The CDR3 contains 12 residues. CDR3 sequence reads: CASSSDSGELFF. CDR3 DNA sequence: TGCGCCAGCAGTTCAGACAGCGGGGAGCTGTTTTTT.

The chain carries TRBV5-1 and TRBJ1-1; D is possibly TRBD1 (5 bases). The CDR3 totals 14 residues. The V end was cut by 5 bases, the J end by 0 bases, with 11 bases between. Germline loops: CDR1 SGHRS, CDR2 YFSETQ. The CDR3 spells CASRPTGVNTEAFF. DNA of the CDR3: TGCGCCAGCAGACCCACAGGAGTGAACACTGAAGCTTTCTTT. The whole variable domain, filled in from reference TRBV5-1 and TRBJ1-1, reads KAGVTQTPRYLIKTRGQQVTLSCSPISGHRSVSWYQQTPGQGLQFLFEYFSETQRNKGNFPGRFSGRQFSNSRSEMNVSTLELGDSALYLCASRPTGVNTEAFFGQGTRLTVV.

This clone was seen more than once but under ten times. This chain connects TRBV18 to TRBJ2-7, with D possibly TRBD2 on 5 matching bases. Germline V gives CDR1 KGHSH, CDR2 LQKENI. Trimming shortened V by 3 bases and J by 6 bases, and 21 bases separated the two germline ends. CDR3 length: 16 amino acids. The CDR3 bases are TGTGCCAGCTCACCTTCGCAGCCTAACAACCGGGGCGAGCAGTACTTC. Encoded protein: CASSPSQPNNRGEQYF.

V usage is TRBV7-9 and J usage is TRBJ2-2; no reliable D call. The germline V gene encodes CDR1 SEHNR and CDR2 FQNEAQ (reference sequence). With 1 base removed from V and 0 bases from J, the gap between germline ends came to 6 bases. The CDR3 covers 15 residues. CDR3 region: CASSLVGANTGELFF. The CDR3, as DNA: TGTGCCAGCAGCTTAGTTGGAGCGAACACCGGGGAGCTGTTTTTT.

The CDR3 nucleotides are TGTGCCAGCAGTTACGCTGGCGGGGCCACAGATACGCAGTATTTT. As protein: CASSYAGGATDTQYF. The V call is TRBV6-5, the J call TRBJ2-3; D may be TRBD2 (6 bases). The CDR3 extends over 15 amino acids. The V and J ends lost 2 bases and 2 bases respectively, with 11 bases between them. The germline V gene has CDR1 MNHEY and CDR2 SVGAGI.

The chain combines TRBV5-1 with TRBJ2-7, with a tentative D call TRBD1 (7 bases). The CDR3 extends over 15 amino acids. Germline CDR1 SGHRS, CDR2 YFSETQ. The V gene lost 4 bases and the J gene lost 5 bases, with 19 bases spanning the gap. The CDR3 spells CASSKQGSGSHEQYF. DNA of the CDR3: TGCGCCAGCAGCAAACAGGGGTCCGGGAGCCACGAGCAGTACTTC. Based on the CDR3 plus reference TRBV5-1 and TRBJ2-7, the full variable domain is KAGVTQTPRYLIKTRGQQVTLSCSPISGHRSVSWYQQTPGQGLQFLFEYFSETQRNKGNFPGRFSGRQFSNSRSEMNVSTLELGDSALYLCASSKQGSGSHEQYFGPGTRLTVT.

This clone occurred once. V usage is TRBV7-3 and J usage is TRBJ2-3; no clear D gene. The ends were cut back, 5 bases at V and 6 bases at J, with 9 bases in the middle. Looked up from germline, CDR1 is SGHTA and CDR2 is FQGTGA. CDR3 length equals 12 residues. CDR3 nucleotide sequence: TGTGCCAGCAGCCGAGCCGGGGATACGCAGTATTTT. This codes for CASSRAGDTQYF.

V gene TRBV25-1 combines with J gene TRBJ2-1; 11 bases align to TRBD2. Germline CDR1 MGHDK, CDR2 SYGVNS. V dropped 3 bases and J dropped 10; count of bases not matched to a gene: 8. The CDR3 extends over 15 amino acids. The CDR3: CASSEDLAGGGEQFF. DNA for the CDR3: TGTGCCAGCAGTGAGGATCTAGCGGGAGGCGGGGAGCAGTTCTTC.